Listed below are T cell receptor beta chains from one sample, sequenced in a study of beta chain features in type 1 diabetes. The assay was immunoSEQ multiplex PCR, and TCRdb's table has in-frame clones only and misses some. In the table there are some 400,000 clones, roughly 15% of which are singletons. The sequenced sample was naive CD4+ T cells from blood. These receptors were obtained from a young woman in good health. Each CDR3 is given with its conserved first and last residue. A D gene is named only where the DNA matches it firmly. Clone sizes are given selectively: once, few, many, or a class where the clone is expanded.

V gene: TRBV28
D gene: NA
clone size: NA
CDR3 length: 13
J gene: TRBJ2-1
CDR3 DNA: TGTGCCAGCAGAGACGGGACTCGGGATGAGCAGTTCTTC
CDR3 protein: CASRDGTRDEQFF

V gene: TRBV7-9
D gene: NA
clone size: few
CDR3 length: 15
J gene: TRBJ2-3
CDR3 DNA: TGTGCCAGCAGCTTAAAATTCTACTTAACAGATACGCAGTATTTT
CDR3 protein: CASSLKFYLTDTQYF

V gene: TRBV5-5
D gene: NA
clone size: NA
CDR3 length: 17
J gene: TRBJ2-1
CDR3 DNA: TGTGCCAGCAGCTTGTGGACTACCACCCGCTCCTACAATGAGCAGTTCTTC
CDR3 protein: CASSLWTTTRSYNEQFF

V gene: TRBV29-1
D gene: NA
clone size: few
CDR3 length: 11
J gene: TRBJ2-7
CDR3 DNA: TGCAGCGTTGCGGAGACCTCCGAGCAGTACTTC
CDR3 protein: CSVAETSEQYF

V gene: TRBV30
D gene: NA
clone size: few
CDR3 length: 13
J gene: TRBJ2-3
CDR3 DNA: TGTGCCCGACAGGACGTTAGCACAGATACGCAGTATTTT
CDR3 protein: CARQDVSTDTQYF

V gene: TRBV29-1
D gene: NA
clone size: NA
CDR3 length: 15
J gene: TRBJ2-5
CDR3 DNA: TGCAGCGTTGGTGGTGCAGGCGACGGTGGAGAGACCCAGTACTTC
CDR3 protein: CSVGGAGDGGETQYF

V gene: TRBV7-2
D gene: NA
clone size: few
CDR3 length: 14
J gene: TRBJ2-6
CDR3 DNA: TGTGCCAGCAGCTTAGCCGCTGGGGCCAACGTCCTGACTTTC
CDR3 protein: CASSLAAGANVLTF

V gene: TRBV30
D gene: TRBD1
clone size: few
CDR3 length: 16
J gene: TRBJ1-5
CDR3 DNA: TGTGCCTGGAGGGCAGGGGGTATGACTAGCAATCAGCCCCAGCATTTT
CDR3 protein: CAWRAGGMTSNQPQHF

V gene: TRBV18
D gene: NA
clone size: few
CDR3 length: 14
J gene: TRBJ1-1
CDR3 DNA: TGTGCCAGCTCACCCTTGGGACATAACACTGAAGCTTTCTTT
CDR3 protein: CASSPLGHNTEAFF

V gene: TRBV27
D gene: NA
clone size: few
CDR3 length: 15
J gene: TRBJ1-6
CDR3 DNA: TGTGCCAGCAGTTCTCCTAGCTCCTATAATTCACCCCTCCACTTT
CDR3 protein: CASSSPSSYNSPLHF

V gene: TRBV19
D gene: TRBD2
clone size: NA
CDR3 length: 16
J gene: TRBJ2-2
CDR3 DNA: TGTGCCAGTAGGATCTGGGGGGGACCGAACACCGGGGAGCTGTTTTTT
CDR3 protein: CASRIWGGPNTGELFF

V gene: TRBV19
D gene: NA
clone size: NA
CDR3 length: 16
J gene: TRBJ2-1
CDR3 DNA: TGTGCCAGTAGTATAAGACAGGTGGGAAGCTACAATGAGCAGTTCTTC
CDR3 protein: CASSIRQVGSYNEQFF

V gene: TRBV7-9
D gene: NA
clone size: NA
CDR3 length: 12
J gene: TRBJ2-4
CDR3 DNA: TGTGCCAGCAGCTTCGCGGGCAACATTCAGTACTTC
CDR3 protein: CASSFAGNIQYF

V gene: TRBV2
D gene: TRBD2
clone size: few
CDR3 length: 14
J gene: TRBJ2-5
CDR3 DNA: TGTGCCAGCAGTGCGGCGGGGAGGGGAGAGACCCAGTACTTC
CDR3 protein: CASSAAGRGETQYF

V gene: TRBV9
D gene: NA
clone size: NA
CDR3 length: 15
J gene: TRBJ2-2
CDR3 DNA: TGTGCCAGCAGCGTAGGAAGCGTGAACACCGGGGAGCTGTTTTTT
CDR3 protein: CASSVGSVNTGELFF

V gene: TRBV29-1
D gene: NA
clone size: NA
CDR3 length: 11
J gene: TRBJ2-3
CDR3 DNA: TGCAGCGTTGTTAATGTAGATACGCAGTATTTT
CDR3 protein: CSVVNVDTQYF

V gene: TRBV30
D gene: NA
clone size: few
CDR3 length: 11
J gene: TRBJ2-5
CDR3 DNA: TGTGCCTGGGACAGGCAAGAGACCCAGTACTTC
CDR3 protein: CAWDRQETQYF

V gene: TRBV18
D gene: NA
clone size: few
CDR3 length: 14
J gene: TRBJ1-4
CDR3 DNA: TGTGCCAGCTCGCCAGGAGACTTAAATGAAAAACTGTTTTTT
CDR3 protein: CASSPGDLNEKLFF

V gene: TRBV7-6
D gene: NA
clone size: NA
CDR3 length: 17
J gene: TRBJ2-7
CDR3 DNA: TGTGCCAGCAGCTTAGGTTATGCCCGGACTAACGGGTACGAGCAGTACTTC
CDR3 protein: CASSLGYARTNGYEQYF

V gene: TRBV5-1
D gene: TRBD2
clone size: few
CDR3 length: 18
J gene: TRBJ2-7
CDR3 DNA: TGCGCCAGCAGCTTGGGGCTCGGGACTAGCGCGACTCAGGGCGGGCAGTACTTC
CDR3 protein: CASSLGLGTSATQGGQYF

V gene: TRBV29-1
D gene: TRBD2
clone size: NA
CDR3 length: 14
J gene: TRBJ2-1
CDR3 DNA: TGCAGCGTTGAATGGCGGGAGGGGTACAATGAGCAGTTCTTC
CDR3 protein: CSVEWREGYNEQFF

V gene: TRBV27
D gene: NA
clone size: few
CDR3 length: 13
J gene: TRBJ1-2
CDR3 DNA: TGTGCCAGCAGTTTAAGACTGACAGACGGCTACACCTTC
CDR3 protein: CASSLRLTDGYTF

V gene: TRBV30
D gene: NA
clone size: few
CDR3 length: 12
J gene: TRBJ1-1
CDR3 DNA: TGTGCCTGGAGTATGTTATACAGTGAAGCTTTCTTT
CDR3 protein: CAWSMLYSEAFF

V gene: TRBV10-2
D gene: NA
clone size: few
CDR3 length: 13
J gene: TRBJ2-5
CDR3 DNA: TGCGCCAGCCGGGAAGTTAGTTGGGAGACCCAGTACTTC
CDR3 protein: CASREVSWETQYF

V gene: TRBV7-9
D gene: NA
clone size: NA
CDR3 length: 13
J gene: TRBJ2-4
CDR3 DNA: TGTGCCAGCAGCAACATAGCCAAAAACATTCAGTACTTC
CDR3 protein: CASSNIAKNIQYF

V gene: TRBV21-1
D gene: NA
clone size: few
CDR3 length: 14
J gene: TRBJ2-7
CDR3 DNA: TGTGCCAGCAGCAAGCGGGGGGAGGCCTACGAGCAGTACTTC
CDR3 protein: CASSKRGEAYEQYF

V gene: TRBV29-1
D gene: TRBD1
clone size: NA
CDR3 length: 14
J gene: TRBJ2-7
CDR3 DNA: TGCAGCGTTATCGTACAGGGGTTCCCCTACGAGCAGTACTTC
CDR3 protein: CSVIVQGFPYEQYF

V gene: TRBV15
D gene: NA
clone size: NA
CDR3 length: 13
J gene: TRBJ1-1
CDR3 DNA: TGTGCCACCAGCAGAGTCCAAACGCGTTCTCCTTTCTTT
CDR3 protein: CATSRVQTRSPFF

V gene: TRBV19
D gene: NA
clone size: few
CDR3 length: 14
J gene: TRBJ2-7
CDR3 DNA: TGTGCCAGTAGAAAATCCTCAGACTCCTACGAGCAGTACTTC
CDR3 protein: CASRKSSDSYEQYF

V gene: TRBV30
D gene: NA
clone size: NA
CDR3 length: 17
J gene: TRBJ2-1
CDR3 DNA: TGTGCCTGGATGCCCTCTTGGGCTAGCGCGAGGGTTACTGAGCAGTTCTTC
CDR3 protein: CAWMPSWASARVTEQFF

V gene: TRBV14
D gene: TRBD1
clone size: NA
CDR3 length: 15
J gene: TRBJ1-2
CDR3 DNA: TGTGCCAGCAGCCCAAGACAGGGCTCTAACTATGGCTACACCTTC
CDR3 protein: CASSPRQGSNYGYTF

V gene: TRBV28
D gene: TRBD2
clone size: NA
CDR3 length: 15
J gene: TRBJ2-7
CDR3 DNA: TGTGCCAGCAGTTTGGCGGCTAGCGGGGCCTACGAGCAGTACTTC
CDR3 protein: CASSLAASGAYEQYF

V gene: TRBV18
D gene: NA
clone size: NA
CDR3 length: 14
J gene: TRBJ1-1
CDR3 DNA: TGTGCCAGCTCATCCATAGGAGGGAACACTGAAGCTTTCTTT
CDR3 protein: CASSSIGGNTEAFF

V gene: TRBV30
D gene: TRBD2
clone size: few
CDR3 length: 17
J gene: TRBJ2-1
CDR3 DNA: TGTGCCTCGACAAAGCCTGGGACTAGCGGGAGTTTCAATGAGCAGTTCTTC
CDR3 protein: CASTKPGTSGSFNEQFF

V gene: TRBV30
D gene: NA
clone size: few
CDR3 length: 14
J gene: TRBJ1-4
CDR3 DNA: TGTGCCTGGAGTGGGCGGGTCACTAATGAAAAACTGTTTTTT
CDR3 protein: CAWSGRVTNEKLFF

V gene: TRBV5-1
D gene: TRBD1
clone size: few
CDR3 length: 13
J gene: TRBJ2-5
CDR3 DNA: TGCGCCAGCAGCATCGACAGGGTGGAGACCCAGTACTTC
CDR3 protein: CASSIDRVETQYF

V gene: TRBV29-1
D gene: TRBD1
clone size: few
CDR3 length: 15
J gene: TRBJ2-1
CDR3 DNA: TGCAGCGTCGGGACAGGTCCAAGCTCCTACAATGAGCAGTTCTTC
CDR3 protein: CSVGTGPSSYNEQFF

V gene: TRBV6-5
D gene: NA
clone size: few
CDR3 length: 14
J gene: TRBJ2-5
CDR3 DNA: TGTGCCAGCAGTTACTCTCTTCGGAGGGAGACCCAGTACTTC
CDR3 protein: CASSYSLRRETQYF

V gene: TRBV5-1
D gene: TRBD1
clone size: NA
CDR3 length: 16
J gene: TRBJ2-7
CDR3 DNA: TGCGCCAGCAGCTCCGGGACAGGGTCCCCTCTCTACGAGCAGTACTTC
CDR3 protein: CASSSGTGSPLYEQYF

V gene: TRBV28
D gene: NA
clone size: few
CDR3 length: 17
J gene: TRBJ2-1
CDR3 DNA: TGTGCCAGCAGTTTATTACCCGGACGGGAGAACTACAATGAGCAGTTCTTC
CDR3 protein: CASSLLPGRENYNEQFF

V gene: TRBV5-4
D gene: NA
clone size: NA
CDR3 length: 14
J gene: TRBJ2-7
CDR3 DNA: TGTGCCAGCAGCCAATCTCCTAGCGAGCACGAGCAGTACTTC
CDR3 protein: CASSQSPSEHEQYF

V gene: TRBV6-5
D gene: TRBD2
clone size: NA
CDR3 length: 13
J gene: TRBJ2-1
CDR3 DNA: TGTGCCAGCAGAGGACTAGCAGACAATGAGCAGTTCTTC
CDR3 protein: CASRGLADNEQFF

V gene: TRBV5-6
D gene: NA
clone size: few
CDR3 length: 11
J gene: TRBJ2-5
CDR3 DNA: TGTGCCAGCAGTTTCCGGGAGACCCAGTACTTC
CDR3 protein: CASSFRETQYF

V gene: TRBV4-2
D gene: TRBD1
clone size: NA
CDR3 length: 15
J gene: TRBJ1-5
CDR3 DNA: TGTGCCAGCAGCTTCGGGACAGGGGATGGCCAGCCCCAGCATTTT
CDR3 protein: CASSFGTGDGQPQHF

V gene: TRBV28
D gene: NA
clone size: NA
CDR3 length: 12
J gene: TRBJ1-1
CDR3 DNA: TGTGCCAGCAGTTTATGGGGGAGGGACGCTTTCTTT
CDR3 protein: CASSLWGRDAFF

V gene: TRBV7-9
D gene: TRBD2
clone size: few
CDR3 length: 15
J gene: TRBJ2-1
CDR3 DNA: TGTGCCAGCAGCTTATTCCAGCGGGAGGGTGATGAGCAGTTCTTC
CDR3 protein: CASSLFQREGDEQFF

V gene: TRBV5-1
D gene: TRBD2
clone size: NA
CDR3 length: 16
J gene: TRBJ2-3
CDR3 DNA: TGCGCCAGCAGCTGGGGACTAGCGGGACACACAGATACGCAGTATTTT
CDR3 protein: CASSWGLAGHTDTQYF

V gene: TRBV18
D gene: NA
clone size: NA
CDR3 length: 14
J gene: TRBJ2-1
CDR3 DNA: TGTGCCAGCTCACCACCGACTAGATCGAATGAGCAGTTCTTC
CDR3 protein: CASSPPTRSNEQFF

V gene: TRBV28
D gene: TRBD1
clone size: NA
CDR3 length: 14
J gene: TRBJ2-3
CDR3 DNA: TGTGCCAGCAGTCCGACAGGGGGCACAGATACGCAGTATTTT
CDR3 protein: CASSPTGGTDTQYF

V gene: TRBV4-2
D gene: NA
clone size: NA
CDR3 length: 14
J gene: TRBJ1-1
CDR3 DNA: TGTGCCAGCAGCCAGAAAGTCCAGGGCACTGAAGCTTTCTTT
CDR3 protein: CASSQKVQGTEAFF

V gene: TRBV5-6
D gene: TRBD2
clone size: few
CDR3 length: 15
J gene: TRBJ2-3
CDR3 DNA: TGTGCCAGCAGCCCCAGCGGGACCTTCACAGATACGCAGTATTTT
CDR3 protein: CASSPSGTFTDTQYF

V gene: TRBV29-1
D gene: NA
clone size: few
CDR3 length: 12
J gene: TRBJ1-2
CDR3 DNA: TGCAGCGTTGCCCCGTCCAACTATGGCTACACCTTC
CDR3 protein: CSVAPSNYGYTF

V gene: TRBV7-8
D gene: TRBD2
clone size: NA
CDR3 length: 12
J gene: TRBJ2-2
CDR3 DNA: TGTGCCAGCAGCTTCGTAGCGGGAGAGGTGTTTTTT
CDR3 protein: CASSFVAGEVFF

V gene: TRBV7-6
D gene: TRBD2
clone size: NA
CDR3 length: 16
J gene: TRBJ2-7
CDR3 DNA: TGTGCCAGCAGAGCCGCGTGGGGGGGGGTTTCCTACGAGCAGTACTTC
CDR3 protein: CASRAAWGGVSYEQYF